This T cell receptor (beta chain) was found in a study of memory CD4+ T cells and cytomegalovirus serostatus. From germline, CDR1 is SQVTM and CDR2 ANQGSEA. This CDR3 comprises 12 residues. V lost 4 bases and J 5 bases, leaving 11 bases between the germline ends. The sort gate was single viable CD3+CD4+CD8-CD45RO+ cells for memory CD4+ T cells. Original methodology: Out-of-frame sequences were removed, leaving 2,000,000 or so distinct TCRbeta sequences. The method was immunoSEQ multiplex PCR; TCRdb's version includes in-frame clones alone and lacks a portion of them. The DNA gave D and trimming, while V, J and clone size come from that table. Of under 35,000 clones listed, 76% were seen once; the top ten hold 1.1%.

This TCR was sampled from an adult in good health and CMV-seronegative. The chain uses TRBV29-1 and TRBJ2-5, with D tentatively TRBD1 or TRBD2 (5 bases each). Source material: memory CD4+ T cells from blood. In DNA form, the CDR3 reads TGCAGCGTTGTTTGGGGGACGGAGACCCAGTACTTC. It yields the protein CSVVWGTETQYF.